This is a list of T cell receptor beta chains from one sample in a study of CD8+CD57+ T cells in acquired aplastic anemia. One entry per CDR3 protein results from TCRdb running MiXCR on the reads. The sample shows some 180,000 distinct CDR3 sequences, roughly 60% of them seen only once. Sequencing was carried out using sorted CD4+, CD8+, or CD8+CD57+ T cells (not recorded which) from PBMCs. The receptors originated from a human donor with aplastic anemia. The CDR3 runs from the conserved cysteine through the conserved F or W. Each record gives: V gene, clone size, D gene, J gene, CDR3 DNA, CDR3 protein. The D gene is left open where the match is weak. Clone sizes are given selectively: once, few, many, or a class where the clone is expanded.

>TRBV29-1|-|TRBD1|TRBJ1-6
TGCAGCGCTGAAGGACAGGACGGAACCCTCCACTTT
CSAEGQDGTLHF
>TRBV19|-|-|TRBJ2-1
TGTGCCAGTAGTATAGATATGGGACCCCACAATGAGCAGTTCTTC
CASSIDMGPHNEQFF
>TRBV7-6|many|-|TRBJ2-5
TGTGCCAGCAGCTTAGAACCCCCGCAAGAGACCCAGTACTTC
CASSLEPPQETQYF
>TRBV6-1|-|TRBD1|TRBJ1-6
TGTGCCAGCAGTGAATCCGGGACAGGGTTACGCCTCCACTTT
CASSESGTGLRLHF
>TRBV7-2|-|-|TRBJ2-5
TGTGCCAGCAGCTTCGGCAGGGCATTGGAGAAAGGGGAGACCCAGTACTTC
CASSFGRALEKGETQYF
>TRBV7-2|-|TRBD1|TRBJ1-6
TGCGCCAGCAAAAGAGACAGGGGAGATTCACCCCTCCACTTT
CASKRDRGDSPLHF
>TRBV10-3|-|TRBD2|TRBJ2-5
TGTGCCATCAGTGACGGGAATAGCGGGAATGAGGAGACCCAGTACTTC
CAISDGNSGNEETQYF
>TRBV7-2|-|-|TRBJ2-5
TGTGCCAGCAGCTCCTTAAGACAATCACGGGAGACCCAGTACTTC
CASSSLRQSRETQYF
>TRBV9|few|TRBD1|TRBJ2-5
TGTGCCAGCAGTGCAAGGGGGCTTTTTGGGGAGACCCAGTACTTC
CASSARGLFGETQYF
>TRBV12-3/TRBV12-4|-|TRBD2|TRBJ2-1
TGTGCCAGCAGCGGTGGACTAGCGTTATACAATGAGCAGTTCTTC
CASSGGLALYNEQFF
>TRBV6-2/TRBV6-3|many|TRBD1|TRBJ1-2
TGTGCCAGCAGTCGGACAGGGAACTATGGCTACACCTTC
CASSRTGNYGYTF
>TRBV5-1|-|TRBD2|TRBJ2-7
TGCGCCAGCAGCTATGGACTAGCCTACGAGCAGTACTTC
CASSYGLAYEQYF
>TRBV5-1|-|-|TRBJ1-1
TGCGCCAGCAGCTTGGAGACACCCGGGGTAGGTGAAGCTTTCTTT
CASSLETPGVGEAFF
>TRBV10-1|-|-|TRBJ1-1
TGCGCCAGCAGTGAAGGTGGGTTTAATGAAGCTTTCTTT
CASSEGGFNEAFF
>TRBV2|-|TRBD1|TRBJ1-5
TGTGCCAGCAGCGATAGGGACAGGGGGGTCAATCAGCCCCAGCATTTT
CASSDRDRGVNQPQHF
>TRBV10-3|-|TRBD1|TRBJ1-2
TGTGCCATCAGTGGGGGACAGGCGATCTATGGCTACACCTTC
CAISGGQAIYGYTF
>TRBV5-1|many|TRBD1|TRBJ1-1
TGCGCCAGCAGCTTGGGGACAGGGATGAACACTGAAGCTTTCTTT
CASSLGTGMNTEAFF
>TRBV29-1|-|-|TRBJ2-7
TGCAGCGTTGCCACCGTTTACTACGAGCAGTACTTC
CSVATVYYEQYF
>TRBV19|few|TRBD1|TRBJ1-5
TGTGCCAGTAGTATGGACAGGGGCCAGCCCCAGCATTTT
CASSMDRGQPQHF
>TRBV9|-|-|TRBJ2-5
TGTGCCAGCAGCGGTGGGGCAGAGACCCAGTACTTC
CASSGGAETQYF
>TRBV20-1|-|-|TRBJ1-6
TGCAGTGCTAGATCTCCCCGGGACCGGTCATCCCTCCACTTT
CSARSPRDRSSLHF
>TRBV2|-|TRBD1|TRBJ1-1
TGTGCCAGCAGTACGACAGGGATCGGGACTGAAGCTTTCTTT
CASSTTGIGTEAFF
>TRBV25-1|-|-|TRBJ1-2
TGTGCCAGCAGAGGGGACTACTATGGCTACACCTTC
CASRGDYYGYTF
>TRBV20-1|-|-|TRBJ1-1
TGCAGTGCTGCCAGGATTGACACTGAAGCTTTCTTT
CSAARIDTEAFF
>TRBV12-3/TRBV12-4|-|-|TRBJ2-6
TGTGCCAGCAGGAGAGGGGCCAACGTCCTGACTTTC
CASRRGANVLTF
>TRBV7-9|many|TRBD2|TRBJ2-1
TGTGCCAGCAGCTCCTCCGGGACTAGCGGATACAATGAGCAGTTCTTC
CASSSSGTSGYNEQFF
>TRBV7-9|-|-|TRBJ1-2
TGTGCCAGCAGCTCTTGGGAGTTGAACTATGGCTACACCTTC
CASSSWELNYGYTF
>TRBV5-1|-|TRBD1|TRBJ1-4
TGCGCCAGCAGCTACCGGGACAGTAATGAAAAACTGTTTTTT
CASSYRDSNEKLFF
>TRBV20-1|-|-|TRBJ2-7
TGCAGTGCTCCGGGGGACGTTACCCACGAGCAGTACTTC
CSAPGDVTHEQYF
>TRBV7-2|-|TRBD2|TRBJ2-5
TGTGCCAGCCTGGGACTAGCGGACGGAGAGACCCAGTACTTC
CASLGLADGETQYF
>TRBV24-1|few|-|TRBJ2-7
TGTGCCACCAGTGATCAGCCCCCGTACTACGAGCAGTACTTC
CATSDQPPYYEQYF
>TRBV7-2|-|-|TRBJ2-3
TGTGCCAGCAGGCCAGGGGAGGTCACAGATACGCAGTATTTT
CASRPGEVTDTQYF
>TRBV5-1|-|TRBD2|TRBJ2-3
TGCGCCAGCAGCTTGGCGGGAGCGGGAGGAACAGATACGCAGTATTTT
CASSLAGAGGTDTQYF
>TRBV7-2|-|-|TRBJ2-1
TGTGCCAGCAGCTTAGCCCGGGGGACCTACAATGAGCAGTTCTTC
CASSLARGTYNEQFF
>TRBV28|-|-|TRBJ1-6
TGTGCCAGCAGTAAACGGACAGCTAATTCACCCCTCCACTTT
CASSKRTANSPLHF
>TRBV19|many|TRBD2|TRBJ2-1
TGTGCCAGTAGTTCTACTAGCGGGGGGAGCTCCTACAATGAGCAGTTCTTC
CASSSTSGGSSYNEQFF
>TRBV5-6|-|TRBD2|TRBJ2-7
TGTGCCAGCAGTTACTCTACGACTAGCGGGAGCTACGAGCAGTACTTC
CASSYSTTSGSYEQYF
>TRBV20-1|-|-|TRBJ2-1
TGCAGTGCTAGCAGGGGCGATGAGCAGTTCTTC
CSASRGDEQFF
>TRBV7-2|many|-|TRBJ2-1
TGTGCCAGCAGCCCAACAGGGATTGGCAATGAGCAGTTCTTC
CASSPTGIGNEQFF
>TRBV6-6|-|TRBD1|TRBJ1-1
TGTGCCAGCAGCCAGACCCGGGACAGGGAGAGAACTGAAGCTTTCTTT
CASSQTRDRERTEAFF
>TRBV10-3|-|-|TRBJ2-1
TGTGCCATCAATTTCGTTGGGGATGAGCAGTTCTTC
CAINFVGDEQFF
>TRBV4-1|many|-|TRBJ2-3
TGCGCCAGCAGCCAAGATCATGCAGATACGCAGTATTTT
CASSQDHADTQYF
>TRBV20-1|-|-|TRBJ1-2
TGCAGTGTGCCCAGACAGCAGGCATATGGCTACACCTTC
CSVPRQQAYGYTF
>TRBV24-1|-|-|TRBJ2-1
TGTGCCAGCAAGCGGAACTCCTACAATGAGCAGTTCTTC
CASKRNSYNEQFF
>TRBV20-1|-|-|TRBJ1-1
TGCAGTGCCAGAACCCAGGGAAGCCCTCCACCGACTGAAGCTTTCTTT
CSARTQGSPPPTEAFF